The rows below give T cell receptor beta chains drawn from one sample of a study of vaccination effects on CD4 cells after COVID-19. Here immunoSEQ multiplex PCR was the method, and the copy in TCRdb shows in-frame clones only, minus some. Of roughly 35,000 clones in the sample, around 69% were seen once. Their cognate antigens are unknown. The specimen was CD4+ T cells from PBMCs cultured with HCoV-NL63 spike peptides, collected before COVID-19 vaccination. The receptors were sampled from a human donor who had a prior SARS-CoV-2 infection. Each CDR3 is given with its conserved first and last residue. D genes are given only for firm matches. Size is stated for part of the rows, as once, few or many counts, or as a class when the clone is expanded.

D	V	J	size	CDR3	DNA
TRBD1	TRBV7-2	TRBJ2-2	-	CASSSTGGGELFF	TGTGCCAGCAGCTCTACAGGGGGCGGGGAGCTGTTTTTT
-	TRBV7-2	TRBJ2-5	-	CASSLVAAQETQYF	TGTGCCAGCAGCTTAGTAGCGGCGCAAGAGACCCAGTACTTC
-	TRBV2	TRBJ1-5	-	CASSASGQPQHF	TGTGCCAGCAGCGCATCGGGTCAGCCCCAGCATTTT
TRBD2	TRBV10-3	TRBJ2-3	-	CAISRLAGPRTDTQYF	TGTGCCATCAGCAGACTAGCGGGGCCACGCACAGATACGCAGTATTTT
-	TRBV10-3	TRBJ1-6	-	CAISDPVYNSPLHF	TGTGCCATCAGTGACCCAGTCTATAATTCACCCCTCCACTTT
TRBD1	TRBV4-1	TRBJ1-1	-	CASRPVTGDNTEAFF	TGCGCCAGCAGACCCGTTACAGGGGACAACACTGAAGCTTTCTTT
-	TRBV11-2	TRBJ2-5	-	CASSRSHAETQYF	TGTGCCAGCAGCCGATCCCATGCAGAGACCCAGTACTTC
-	TRBV19	TRBJ1-5	-	CASSFTGFGDQPQHF	TGTGCCAGTAGTTTTACAGGGTTCGGTGATCAGCCCCAGCATTTT
-	TRBV11-2	TRBJ1-1	-	CASSSTIYGAFF	TGTGCCAGCAGCTCAACGATTTATGGAGCTTTCTTT
-	TRBV11-2	TRBJ2-3	-	CASSPSRVRTDTQYF	TGTGCCAGCAGCCCTTCGCGGGTCCGCACAGATACGCAGTATTTT
-	TRBV30	TRBJ2-5	-	CAWSVHWKGETQYF	TGTGCCTGGAGTGTACACTGGAAAGGAGAGACCCAGTACTTC
-	TRBV6-1	TRBJ2-2	few	CASSEQGVDTGELFF	TGTGCCAGCAGTGAACAGGGCGTAGACACCGGGGAGCTGTTTTTT
-	TRBV7-3	TRBJ2-1	few	CASSLKRGENNEQFF	TGTGCCAGCAGCTTAAAACGCGGGGAGAACAATGAGCAGTTCTTC
-	TRBV18	TRBJ1-6	-	CASSLQSPNGSPLHF	TGTGCCAGCTCACTCCAGTCCCCTAACGGTTCACCCCTCCACTTT
TRBD1	TRBV2	TRBJ1-6	few	CASRDIGTGVNSPLHF	TGTGCCAGCAGAGATATTGGCACAGGGGTAAATTCACCCCTCCACTTT
-	TRBV3-1/TRBV3-2	TRBJ2-2	-	CASSRFSGIVNTGELFF	TGTGCCAGCAGCCGATTCTCAGGGATAGTTAACACCGGGGAGCTGTTTTTT
-	TRBV6-6	TRBJ1-6	-	CASSYPGTENSPLHF	TGTGCCAGCAGTTACCCCGGGACGGAGAATTCACCCCTCCACTTT
-	TRBV29-1	TRBJ2-7	-	CSVADQPYEQYF	TGCAGCGTAGCGGACCAGCCCTACGAGCAGTACTTC
TRBD2	TRBV18	TRBJ2-1	-	CASSFGGSGGRREQFF	TGTGCCAGCTCCTTTGGGGGTAGCGGGGGGAGGCGTGAGCAGTTCTTC
-	TRBV9	TRBJ2-2	-	CASSEMTAGIGELFF	TGTGCCAGCAGTGAAATGACAGCAGGTATCGGGGAGCTGTTTTTT
-	TRBV30	TRBJ2-1	-	CAWSGRLYNEQFF	TGTGCCTGGAGTGGCCGTCTCTACAATGAGCAGTTCTTC
-	TRBV2	TRBJ2-4	-	CASSETVGQGNIQYF	TGTGCCAGCAGTGAAACGGTCGGGCAGGGTAACATTCAGTACTTC
-	TRBV5-1	TRBJ2-3	-	CASSLAGETDTQYF	TGCGCCAGCAGCTTGGCCGGTGAGACAGATACGCAGTATTTT
TRBD1	TRBV18	TRBJ2-5	-	CASSPPRQGQETQYF	TGTGCCAGCTCACCACCGAGACAGGGGCAAGAGACCCAGTACTTC
-	TRBV2	TRBJ2-5	few	CASSGTVETQYF	TGTGCCAGCAGTGGGACAGTAGAGACCCAGTACTTC
-	TRBV12-3/TRBV12-4	TRBJ2-7	-	CASSLNHEQYF	TGTGCCAGCAGTCTGAACCACGAGCAGTACTTC